Shown below are 23 T cell receptor beta chains from a single sample sequenced in a study of T cell clonotyping in hematopoietic cell transplantation. Produced via immunoSEQ multiplex PCR; TCRdb's table is partial and in-frame only. There are several thousand clones in the sample; roughly nine tenths occur only once, and roughly 4.1% lies in the top ten. The sample in question was PBMCs, obtained 180 days after allogeneic stem cell transplant. Receptors were obtained from a female patient aged 50-59 years who had an allogeneic stem cell transplant from an unrelated donor, so the T cells may come from the graft donor. Some clones in this sample may be carry-over from other donors' samples.

The chain is built from TRBV6-1 and TRBJ1-5; 7 positions agree with TRBD1. V trimming: 3 bases; J trimming: 6 bases; junction bases outside the gene matches: 8. The CDR3 loop spans 15 amino acids. CDR1 is MNHNS and CDR2 is SASEGT in the germline V gene. This CDR3 reads CASSERQGRGQPQHF. The CDR3 DNA is TGTGCCAGCAGTGAGAGACAGGGTAGGGGTCAGCCCCAGCATTTT.

The chain recombines TRBV5-1 with TRBJ1-5; tentatively, D is TRBD1 (6 bases). V gave up 0 bases and J gave up 2 bases, with 6 bases separating them. CDR1 and CDR2 (germline): SGHRS, YFSETQ. CDR3 length: 14 amino acids. The CDR3 here is CASSLDRGNQPQHF. CDR3 DNA: TGCGCCAGCAGCTTGGACAGGGGCAATCAGCCCCAGCATTTT.

The chain has TRBV4-1 and TRBJ2-1; D is undetermined. Trimming removed 6 bases from V and 4 bases from J, with 10 bases in between. The CDR3 consists of 13 residues. Germline CDR1 reads MGHRA; CDR2 reads YSYEKL. The CDR3 protein is CASSFGQYNEQFF. In DNA, the CDR3 is TGCGCCAGCAGTTTCGGTCAATACAATGAGCAGTTCTTC.

The V gene is TRBV27, the J gene TRBJ2-2; D remains unclear. The V and J ends lost 2 bases and 1 base respectively, with 5 bases between them. Germline CDR1 MNHEY, CDR2 SMNVEV (reference sequence). The CDR3 loop spans 14 amino acids. CDR3: CASSLTVNTGELFF. The DNA of the CDR3 is TGTGCCAGCAGTTTAACAGTGAACACCGGGGAGCTGTTTTTT.

This sequence joins TRBV6-6 and TRBJ2-7; 10 bases fit TRBD2. CDR3 length: 15 residues. V dropped 5 bases and J dropped 2; count of bases not matched to a gene: 6. Per germline, CDR1 MNHNY and CDR2 SVGAGI (reference sequence). In nucleotides, the CDR3 is TGTGCCAGCAGTGAGGGGACTAGCGCGACCTACGAGCAGTACGTC. Encoded protein: CASSEGTSATYEQYV.

CDR3 residues: CASSEELGRSYEQYV. The CDR3 nucleotides read TGTGCCAGCAGTGAAGAATTGGGACGGAGCTACGAGCAGTACGTC. This chain uses TRBV6-1 with TRBJ2-7; the D call may be TRBD1 or TRBD2 (5 bases each). This CDR3 is built from 15 residues. Looked up from germline, CDR1 is MNHNS and CDR2 is SASEGT. The V end was cut by 1 base, the J end by 3 bases, with 13 bases between.

V usage is TRBV27 and J usage is TRBJ1-2; no clear D. Trimming left V 5 bases short and J 2 bases short, with 15 bases between. The CDR3 extends over 15 amino acids. CDR1 and CDR2 (germline): MNHEY, SMNVEV (reference sequence). This CDR3 reads CASSPLPGTNYGYTF. The DNA of the CDR3 is TGTGCCAGCAGTCCTCTGCCGGGAACAAACTATGGCTACACCTTC.

The chain carries TRBV7-8 and TRBJ1-6; the D is unclear. The ends were cut back, 0 bases at V and 0 bases at J, with 15 bases in the middle. The CDR3 is 19 residues long. Looked up from germline, CDR1 is SGHVS and CDR2 is FQNEAQ. The CDR3 sequence: CASSLAGGVVSSYNSPLHF. In DNA form, the CDR3 reads TGTGCCAGCAGCTTAGCGGGCGGCGTCGTGAGCTCCTATAATTCACCCCTCCACTTT. Full variable domain (outside the CDR3, taken from reference TRBV7-8 and TRBJ1-6): GAGVSQSPRYKVAKRGQDVALRCDPISGHVSLFWYQQALGQGPEFLTYFQNEAQLDKSGLPSDRFFAERPEGSVSTLKIQRTQQEDSAVYLCASSLAGGVVSSYNSPLHFGNGTRLTVT.

The chain joins TRBV2 to TRBJ2-5; no clear D gene. The germline CDR1 and CDR2 sequences are SNHLY and FYNNEI. This CDR3 is 12 amino acids long. V was trimmed by 5 bases and J by 4 bases, leaving 8 bases between them. The CDR3 reads CASSLKVETQYF. DNA of the CDR3: TGTGCCAGCAGTTTAAAGGTAGAGACCCAGTACTTC.

The DNA for the CDR3 is TGCGCCAGCAGCTCGGGACAGACGGGCTATACGCAGTATTTT. Translation gives CASSSGQTGYTQYF. The V call is TRBV5-1, the J call TRBJ2-3; the match to TRBD1 covers 7 bases. The junction had 8 bases not matched to a gene; V was cut back by 3 bases and J by 7 bases. CDR3 length: 14 residues. The germline gives CDR1 SGHRS, CDR2 YFSETQ.

The V call is TRBV5-1, the J call TRBJ2-7; 8 nucleotides agree with TRBD1. The germline gives CDR1 SGHRS, CDR2 YFSETQ. V gave up 1 base and J gave up 5 bases; unmatched junction bases: 5. This CDR3 region has 14 residues. The CDR3 nucleotides read TGCGCCAGCAGCTTGTTTCAGGGGGCGAACGAGCAGTACGTC. As protein: CASSLFQGANEQYV.

The V gene is TRBV19, the J gene TRBJ1-2; D is unresolved. With 5 bases removed from V and 5 bases from J, the gap between germline ends came to 21 bases. CDR1 LNHDA and CDR2 SQIVND come from the germline V gene (reference sequence). CDR3 length: 16 residues. CDR3 region: CASSPELRGRIYGYTF. The CDR3 bases are TGTGCCAGTAGTCCCGAGCTCCGGGGAAGAATTTATGGCTACACCTTC.

The chain carries TRBV29-1 and TRBJ2-5; TRBD2 agrees at 8 bases. The CDR3 spans 13 residues. Germline V lookup: CDR1 SQVTM, CDR2 ANQGSEA. With V trimmed by 5 bases and J by 7 bases, 9 bases remained unmatched. DNA for the CDR3: TGCAGCGTTAACCCCGGACTAGCAGGGACCCAGTACTTC. Its protein is CSVNPGLAGTQYF.

The chain uses TRBV28 and TRBJ2-5; D is perhaps TRBD2 (6 bases). The CDR3 sequence is 16 residues long. Germline lookup yields CDR1 MDHEN and CDR2 SYDVKM. Trimming cost V 5 bases and J 1 base, with 17 bases left between them. CDR3 residues: CASSQGGTIVQETQYF. CDR3 bases: TGTGCCAGCAGTCAAGGAGGGACCATAGTCCAAGAGACCCAGTACTTC.

V and J are TRBV6-5 and TRBJ2-6; unclear D gene. The V end lost 6 bases, the J end lost 4 bases, and 13 bases lay between the germline ends. The length of the CDR3 is 15 residues. Germline CDR1 reads MNHEY; CDR2 reads SVGAGI. CDR3 coding DNA: TGTGCCAGCAGCTTGGTGGTATCCGGGGCCAACGTCCTGACTTTC. Protein product: CASSLVVSGANVLTF.

The count of this clone is one. The chain couples TRBV28 to TRBJ2-5; 8 nucleotides align to TRBD1. V lost 4 bases, J lost 5 bases, and 12 bases stayed unmatched. The CDR3 runs to 16 residues. Germline loops: CDR1 MDHEN, CDR2 SYDVKM. CDR3 in amino acids: CASSWPVTGVDETQYF. CDR3 in DNA: TGTGCCAGCAGTTGGCCGGTGACAGGGGTGGACGAGACCCAGTACTTC.

The CDR3, as DNA: TGTGCCAGCAGCCCTCGACCCAGACGACAAAGTCGGGCCAACGTCCTGACTTTC. Translating gives CASSPRPRRQSRANVLTF. The chain couples TRBV7-2 to TRBJ2-6; D unresolved. V lost 5 bases, J lost 5 bases, and 22 bases lay in between. The CDR3 loop spans 18 amino acids. Per germline, CDR1 SGHTA and CDR2 FQGNSA.

The CDR3 loop reads CASGTGGGVMGYNSPLHF. The CDR3 bases are TGTGCCAGCGGGACAGGGGGCGGTGTTATGGGGTATAATTCACCCCTCCACTTT. The gene calls are TRBV28 and TRBJ1-6; 12 nucleotides line up with TRBD1. The CDR3 extends over 18 amino acids. Germline CDR1 is MDHEN and CDR2 is SYDVKM. The V and J ends lost 8 bases and 4 bases, in that order; junction bases with no gene match: 12.

The chain is built from TRBV7-2 and TRBJ2-1; no reliable D call. The germline V gene has CDR1 SGHTA and CDR2 FQGNSA. The CDR3 length is 13 residues. Trimming shortened V by 2 bases and J by 5 bases, and 7 bases separated the two germline ends. The DNA of the CDR3 is TGTGCCAGCAGCTTATACCGAGACAATGAGCAGTTCTTC. Amino acid sequence: CASSLYRDNEQFF. Based on the CDR3 plus reference TRBV7-2 and TRBJ2-1, the full variable domain is GAGVSQSPSNKVTEKGKDVELRCDPISGHTALYWYRQSLGQGLEFLIYFQGNSAPDKSGLPSDRFSAERTGGSVSTLTIQRTQQEDSAVYLCASSLYRDNEQFFGPGTRLTVL.

The chain uses TRBV5-1 and TRBJ1-3, with D possibly TRBD1 on 5 matching bases. CDR1 and CDR2 from the germline V gene are SGHRS and YFSETQ. The CDR3 has 15 residues. Trimming removed 4 bases at V and 3 bases at J, with 14 bases between. DNA for the CDR3: TGCGCCAGCAGCCCCGAGCCCAGGGATGGAAACACCATATATTTT. Encoded protein: CASSPEPRDGNTIYF.

This chain uses TRBV7-6 with TRBJ2-2; no reliable D call. CDR3 size: 13 residues. The ends were cut back, 5 bases at V and 5 bases at J, with 9 bases in the middle. The germline V gene encodes CDR1 SGHVS and CDR2 FNYEAQ. DNA of the CDR3: TGTGCCAGCAGCCCCGAAGGGACCGGGGAGCTGTTTTTT. Translating gives CASSPEGTGELFF.

V and J are TRBV6-1 and TRBJ2-5, with a weak D call TRBD1 (6 bases). V lost 3 bases, J lost 0 bases, and 8 bases lay in between. This CDR3 contains 14 residues. CDR1 and CDR2 (germline): MNHNS, SASEGT. The CDR3 reads CASSERGNQETQYF. Here the CDR3 DNA reads TGTGCCAGCAGTGAGAGGGGGAACCAAGAGACCCAGTACTTC.

The chain combines TRBV11-1 with TRBJ1-1; 7 bases fit TRBD1. V shed 5 bases and J 7 bases; nucleotides not matched to a gene: 16. The CDR3 has 16 amino acids. From germline, CDR1 is SGHAT and CDR2 FQDESV (reference sequence). The CDR3 sequence is CASSDLGFRTGFEAFF. CDR3 nucleotides: TGTGCCAGCAGCGACCTAGGGTTTCGGACAGGTTTTGAAGCTTTCTTT.